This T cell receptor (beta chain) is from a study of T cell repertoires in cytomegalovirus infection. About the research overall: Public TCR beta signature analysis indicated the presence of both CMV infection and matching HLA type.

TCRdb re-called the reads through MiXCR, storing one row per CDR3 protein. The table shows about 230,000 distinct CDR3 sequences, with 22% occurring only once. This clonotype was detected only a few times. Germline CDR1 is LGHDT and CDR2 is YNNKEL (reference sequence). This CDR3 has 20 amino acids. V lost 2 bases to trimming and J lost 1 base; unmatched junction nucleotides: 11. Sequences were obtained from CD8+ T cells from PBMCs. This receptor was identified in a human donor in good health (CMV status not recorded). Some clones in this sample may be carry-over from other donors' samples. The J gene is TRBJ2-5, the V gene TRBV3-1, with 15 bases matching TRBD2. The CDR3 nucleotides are TGTGCCAGCAGCCAACCCGGCCCGGGACTAGCGGGGGGCATCCAAGAGACCCAGTACTTC. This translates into CASSQPGPGLAGGIQETQYF.